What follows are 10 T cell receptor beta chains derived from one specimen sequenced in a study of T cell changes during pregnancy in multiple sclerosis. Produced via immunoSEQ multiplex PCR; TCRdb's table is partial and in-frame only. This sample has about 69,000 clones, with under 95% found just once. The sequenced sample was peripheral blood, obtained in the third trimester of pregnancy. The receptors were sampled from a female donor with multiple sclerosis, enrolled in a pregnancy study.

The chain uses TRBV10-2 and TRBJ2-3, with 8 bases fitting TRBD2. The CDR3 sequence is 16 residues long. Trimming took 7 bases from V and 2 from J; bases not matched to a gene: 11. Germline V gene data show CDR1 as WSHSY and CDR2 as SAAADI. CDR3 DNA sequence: TGCGCCAGCAACCCCTGGGAGCGGGGGAACACAGATACGCAGTATTTT. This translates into CASNPWERGNTDTQYF.

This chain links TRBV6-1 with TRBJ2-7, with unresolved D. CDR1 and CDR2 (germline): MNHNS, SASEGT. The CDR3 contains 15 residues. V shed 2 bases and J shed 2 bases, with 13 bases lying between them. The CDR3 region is CASSEISSSPYEQYF. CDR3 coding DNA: TGTGCCAGCAGTGAAATCTCCTCGAGCCCCTACGAGCAGTACTTC.

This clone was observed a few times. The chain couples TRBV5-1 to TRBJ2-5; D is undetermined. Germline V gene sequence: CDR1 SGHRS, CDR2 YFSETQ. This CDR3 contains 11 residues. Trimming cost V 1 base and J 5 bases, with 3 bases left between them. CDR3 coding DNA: TGCGCCAGCAGCTTGTATGAGACCCAGTACTTC. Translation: CASSLYETQYF. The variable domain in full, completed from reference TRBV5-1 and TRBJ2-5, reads KAGVTQTPRYLIKTRGQQVTLSCSPISGHRSVSWYQQTPGQGLQFLFEYFSETQRNKGNFPGRFSGRQFSNSRSEMNVSTLELGDSALYLCASSLYETQYFGPGTRLLVL.

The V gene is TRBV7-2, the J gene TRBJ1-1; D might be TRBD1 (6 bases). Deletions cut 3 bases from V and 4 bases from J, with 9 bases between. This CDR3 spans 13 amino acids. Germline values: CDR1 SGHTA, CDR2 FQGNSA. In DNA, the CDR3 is TGTGCCAGCAGCTTGGGGACATTCACTGAAGCTTTCTTT. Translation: CASSLGTFTEAFF.

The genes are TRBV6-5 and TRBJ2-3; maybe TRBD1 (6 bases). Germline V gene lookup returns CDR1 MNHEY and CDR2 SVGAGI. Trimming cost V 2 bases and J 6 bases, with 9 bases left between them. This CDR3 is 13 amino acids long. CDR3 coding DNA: TGTGCCAGCAGTTACGGGGGCCTGGATACGCAGTATTTT. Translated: CASSYGGLDTQYF.

The CDR3 here is CASSLGQHYGYTF. CDR3 DNA: TGCGCCAGCAGCTTGGGACAGCACTATGGCTACACCTTC. The chain has TRBV5-1 and TRBJ1-2; maybe TRBD1 (5 bases). V lost 0 bases and J 3 bases, leaving 6 bases between the germline ends. The CDR3 loop spans 13 amino acids. Looked up from germline, CDR1 is SGHRS and CDR2 is YFSETQ.

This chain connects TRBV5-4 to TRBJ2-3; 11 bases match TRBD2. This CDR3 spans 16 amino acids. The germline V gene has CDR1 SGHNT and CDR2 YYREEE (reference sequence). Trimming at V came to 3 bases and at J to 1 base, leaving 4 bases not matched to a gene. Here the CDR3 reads CASSSPGLAGTDTQYF. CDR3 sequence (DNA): TGTGCCAGCAGCTCCCCGGGACTAGCGGGCACAGATACGCAGTATTTT.

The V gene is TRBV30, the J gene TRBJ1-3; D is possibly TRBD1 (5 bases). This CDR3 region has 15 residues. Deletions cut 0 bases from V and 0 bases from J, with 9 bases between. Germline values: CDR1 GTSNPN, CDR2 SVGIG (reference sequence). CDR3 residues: CAWSVQQASGNTIYF. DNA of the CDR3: TGTGCCTGGAGTGTACAACAGGCCTCTGGAAACACCATATATTTT. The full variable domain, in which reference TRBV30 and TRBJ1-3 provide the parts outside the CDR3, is SQTIHQWPATLVQPVGSPLSLECTVEGTSNPNLYWYRQAAGRGLQLLFYSVGIGQISSEVPQNLSASRPQDRQFILSSKKLLLSDSGFYLCAWSVQQASGNTIYFGEGSWLTVV.

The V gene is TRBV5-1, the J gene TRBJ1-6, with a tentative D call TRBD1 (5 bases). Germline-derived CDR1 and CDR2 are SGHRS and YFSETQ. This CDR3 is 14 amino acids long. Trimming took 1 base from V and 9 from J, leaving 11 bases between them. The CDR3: CASSLIAGPSPLHF. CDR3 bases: TGCGCCAGCAGCTTGATAGCAGGGCCTTCACCCCTCCACTTT.

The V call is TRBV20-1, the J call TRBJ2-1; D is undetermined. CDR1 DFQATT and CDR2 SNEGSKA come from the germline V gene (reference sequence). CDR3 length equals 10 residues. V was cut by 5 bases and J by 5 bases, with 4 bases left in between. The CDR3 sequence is CSALHNEQFF. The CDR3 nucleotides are TGCAGTGCTCTCCACAATGAGCAGTTCTTC.